Detailed here is one TCR beta chain. This sample is part of a study of blood T cell repertoires in COVID-19. Repertoires were generated with immunoSEQ multiplex PCR, while TCRdb's copy carries only in-frame clones and drops some. Of some 200,000 clones listed, 70% to 90% were seen once; the top ten hold around 2.6%. Trimming took 1 base from V and 4 from J, leaving 10 bases between them. CDR3 length: 15 residues. The germline gives CDR1 LGHDT, CDR2 YNNKEL (reference sequence). J is TRBJ2-2 and V is TRBV3-1 (or the pseudogene TRBV3-2), with D possibly matching TRBD2 (5 bases). Sequencing was carried out using peripheral blood. The TCR sequence derives from a middle-aged man with active or convalescent COVID-19. CDR3 sequence (DNA): TGTGCCAGCAGCCAAGTGTCTAGCCGCACCGGGGAGCTGTTTTTT. Translated, it gives CASSQVSSRTGELFF.